The 20 T cell receptor beta chains reported below all come from one sample, sequenced in a study of human T cells and chemical hapten exposure. Time point reported: pre-sensitization, week 0. Documented treatment: therapeutic diphenylcyclopropenone sensitization with weekly scalp DPC. TCRdb reanalysed the RACE reads using MiXCR and keeps one entry per CDR3 protein. Found here are approximately 400,000 distinct CDR3 sequences, roughly 5.3% of them singletons; the top ten hold 2% to 3%. The specimen was whole blood, collected in connection with sensitization to the hapten diphenylcyclopropenone (DPC). The source of these receptors is a woman between 45 and 65 years old with alopecia areata. Some clones in this sample may be carry-over from other donors' samples.

The chain employs TRBV28 and TRBJ2-3; a possible D gene is TRBD2 (6 bases). Germline lookup yields CDR1 MDHEN and CDR2 SYDVKM. V lost 8 bases to trimming and J lost 9 bases, with 21 bases between them. The CDR3 is made up of 14 amino acids. In DNA form, the CDR3 reads TGTGCCAGCCGCACCACCGGGACTCGGGGGACGCAGTATTTT. It is translated as CASRTTGTRGTQYF.

V gene TRBV4-3 combines with J gene TRBJ2-6; weak D call: TRBD2 (6 bases). Trimming removed 0 bases at V and 4 bases at J, with 13 bases between. Germline-derived CDR1 and CDR2 are LGHNA and YSLEER. This CDR3 comprises 17 residues. CDR3 nucleotide sequence: TGCGCCAGCAGCCAAGATAGGGCGGGGTCCGGGGCCAACGTCCTGACTTTC. This translates into CASSQDRAGSGANVLTF.

This clonotype was counted ten times or more. The chain combines TRBV7-2 with TRBJ2-3; perhaps TRBD2 as D (6 bases). This CDR3 is built from 14 residues. The V and J ends lost 4 bases and 8 bases respectively, with 16 bases between them. The germline V gene encodes CDR1 SGHTA and CDR2 FQGNSA. CDR3 nucleotide sequence: TGTGCCAGCAGCTACCATGGGGAGGCCTCTACGCAGTATTTT. Its translation is CASSYHGEASTQYF. Full variable domain (remainder filled in from reference TRBV7-2 and TRBJ2-3): GAGVSQSPSNKVTEKGKDVELRCDPISGHTALYWYRQSLGQGLEFLIYFQGNSAPDKSGLPSDRFSAERTGGSVSTLTIQRTQQEDSAVYLCASSYHGEASTQYFGPGTRLTVL.

In this sample, this clonotype turned up many times. The chain couples TRBV12-3 or TRBV12-4 to TRBJ2-7; 7 bases are a match to TRBD1. The V segment lost 6 bases and the J segment 1 base; nucleotides outside the gene matches: 9. The CDR3 sequence is 15 residues long. The CDR3 bases are TGTGCCAGCAGCTTATCTCCGGGACAGTCCTACGAGCAGTACTTC. Protein product: CASSLSPGQSYEQYF.

In its sample, this clonotype was seen many times. V gene TRBV29-1 combines with J gene TRBJ2-2; TRBD1 agrees at 11 bases. CDR1 is SQVTM, CDR2 ANQGSEA, per germline. V shed 5 bases and J 3 bases; nucleotides not matched to a gene: 5. CDR3 length equals 15 residues. The CDR3: CSVRTGGSDTGELFF. DNA for the CDR3: TGCAGCGTTCGGACAGGGGGCTCTGACACCGGGGAGCTGTTTTTT.

This clonotype was seen repeatedly, ten times or more. This chain joins TRBV29-1 and TRBJ2-5; the D gene is possibly TRBD1 (5 bases). Germline V gives CDR1 SQVTM, CDR2 ANQGSEA. The CDR3 is 13 amino acids. Trimming took off 6 bases at V and 2 bases at J, with 13 bases between the two ends. CDR3 in amino acids: CSVPWGSQETQYF. CDR3 coding DNA: TGCAGCGTCCCCTGGGGCAGTCAAGAGACCCAGTACTTC.

This clonotype came up many times. V usage is TRBV27 and J usage is TRBJ2-7, with D perhaps TRBD2 (5 bases). This CDR3 contains 13 residues. Trimming removed 3 bases from V and 3 bases from J, with 9 bases in between. Germline V lookup: CDR1 MNHEY, CDR2 SMNVEV (reference sequence). The CDR3 nucleotides are TGTGCCAGCAGTTTGGTCGGGAACTACGAGCAGTACTTC. This gives the protein CASSLVGNYEQYF.

This clonotype was detected a few times. The chain joins TRBV7-2 to TRBJ1-3, with TRBD1 matching over 7 bases. V was pared by 1 base and J by 0 bases, with 6 bases of the junction left unmatched. The CDR3 has 17 amino acids. CDR1 is SGHTA and CDR2 is FQGNSA in the germline V gene. In DNA, the CDR3 is TGTGCCAGCAGCTTAGGGGGGACAGTCCTCTCTGGAAACACCATATATTTT. It yields the protein CASSLGGTVLSGNTIYF.

This clonotype was seen a few times. The chain couples TRBV5-1 to TRBJ1-1; D is uncertain. Trimming removed 3 bases at V and 4 bases at J, with 10 bases between. Germline CDR1 and CDR2: SGHRS and YFSETQ. CDR3 length equals 13 residues. Here the CDR3 reads CASSSDASTEAFF. The CDR3 bases are TGCGCCAGCAGCTCGGACGCGAGCACTGAAGCTTTCTTT.

The gene calls are TRBV7-9 and TRBJ1-2; no reliable D call. The CDR3 extends over 13 amino acids. The ends were cut back, 8 bases at V and 3 bases at J, with 13 bases in the middle. Germline lookup yields CDR1 SEHNR and CDR2 FQNEAQ (reference sequence). CDR3 protein: CASGSMEDYGYTF. CDR3 DNA sequence: TGTGCCAGCGGGTCGATGGAGGACTATGGCTACACCTTC.

This clonotype occurred many times. V and J are TRBV29-1 and TRBJ2-3; D not certain. Germline V lookup: CDR1 SQVTM, CDR2 ANQGSEA. The CDR3 runs to 14 residues. Between the trimmed V and J ends, which lost 4 bases and 2 bases, there was a span of 13 bases. CDR3 amino acids: CSVVQQPLTDTQYF. The DNA for the CDR3 is TGCAGCGTTGTACAACAGCCTCTCACAGATACGCAGTATTTT.

There are a few counts of this clonotype. The chain employs TRBV28 and TRBJ2-3, with 8 bases that match TRBD2. The CDR3 is 15 residues long. Unmatched junction bases numbered 7, after V lost 5 bases and J lost 3 bases. Per germline, CDR1 MDHEN and CDR2 SYDVKM. The CDR3 coding sequence is TGTGCCAGCAGTCTCGGGAGGGCCAGGACAGATACGCAGTATTTT. Translated: CASSLGRARTDTQYF.

At least ten counts were recorded for this clonotype. The rearrangement links TRBV7-2 to TRBJ1-6; D unclear. From germline, CDR1 is SGHTA and CDR2 FQGNSA. The V gene lost 1 base and the J gene lost 8 bases, with 9 bases spanning the gap. CDR3 length: 14 residues. The CDR3 reads CASSLEIGDSPLHF. DNA of the CDR3: TGTGCCAGCAGCTTAGAAATCGGAGATTCACCCCTCCACTTT.

This clonotype was found a few times. V gene TRBV5-6 combines with J gene TRBJ2-7, with D possibly matching TRBD1 (5 bases). This CDR3 is 13 amino acids long. The V and J ends lost 7 bases and 0 bases respectively, with 11 bases between them. The germline V gene encodes CDR1 SGHDT and CDR2 YYEEEE. CDR3 region: CASQQDTSYEQYF. CDR3 in DNA: TGTGCCAGCCAACAGGATACCTCCTACGAGCAGTACTTC.

This clonotype has more than one count but fewer than ten. The chain carries TRBV5-1 and TRBJ2-7; the match to TRBD1 covers 8 bases. This CDR3 is built from 15 residues. Germline CDR1 reads SGHRS; CDR2 reads YFSETQ. Trimming at V came to 4 bases and at J to 0 bases, leaving 6 bases not matched to a gene. This CDR3 is CASSLPTGASYEQYF. The DNA of the CDR3 is TGCGCCAGCAGCCTACCGACAGGGGCCTCCTACGAGCAGTACTTC. The complete variable domain, with remaining parts taken from reference TRBV5-1 and TRBJ2-7, reads KAGVTQTPRYLIKTRGQQVTLSCSPISGHRSVSWYQQTPGQGLQFLFEYFSETQRNKGNFPGRFSGRQFSNSRSEMNVSTLELGDSALYLCASSLPTGASYEQYFGPGTRLTVT.

The genes are TRBV2 and TRBJ1-5; the D is unclear. CDR3 size: 14 residues. CDR1 is SNHLY and CDR2 is FYNNEI in the germline V gene. Trimming took off 5 bases at V and 0 bases at J, with 8 bases between the two ends. CDR3 loop: CASSQEHSNQPQHF. The CDR3 DNA reads TGTGCCAGCAGTCAAGAGCATAGCAATCAGCCCCAGCATTTT.

In its sample, this clonotype was seen a few times. The rearrangement joins TRBV6-1 to TRBJ2-7; 8 positions agree with TRBD2. The CDR3 sequence is 14 residues long. Germline CDR1 reads MNHNS; CDR2 reads SASEGT. Germline trimming cut 8 bases from V and 1 base from J; bases unmatched to any gene: 7. The CDR3 nucleotides read TGTGCCAGCCGGACGGCGGGAGGATCCTACGAGCAGTACTTC. This sequence encodes CASRTAGGSYEQYF.

This clonotype has just a few counts. V and J are TRBV5-1 and TRBJ1-1; TRBD1 matches 7 bases. The junction had 6 bases not matched to a gene; V was cut back by 0 bases and J by 4 bases. Per the germline V gene, CDR1 is SGHRS and CDR2 is YFSETQ. The CDR3 extends over 15 amino acids. CDR3 DNA sequence: TGCGCCAGCAGCTTGGCCCCGGGACAGAGCACTGAAGCTTTCTTT. As protein: CASSLAPGQSTEAFF. Full variable domain (outside the CDR3, taken from reference TRBV5-1 and TRBJ1-1): KAGVTQTPRYLIKTRGQQVTLSCSPISGHRSVSWYQQTPGQGLQFLFEYFSETQRNKGNFPGRFSGRQFSNSRSEMNVSTLELGDSALYLCASSLAPGQSTEAFFGQGTRLTVV.

The CDR3 loop is CASSQELPQDTQYF. In DNA form, the CDR3 reads TGCGCCAGCAGCCAAGAGCTCCCCCAAGATACGCAGTATTTT. The V gene is TRBV4-1, the J gene TRBJ2-3; D is undetermined. The germline V gene encodes CDR1 MGHRA and CDR2 YSYEKL. The CDR3 consists of 14 residues. V lost 0 bases to trimming and J lost 5 bases, with 9 bases between them.

This clonotype was found a few times. For the CDR3, the DNA is TGTGCCAGCAGGGAGGGTTACAATCAGCCCCAGCATTTT. This sequence encodes CASREGYNQPQHF. The chain has TRBV2 and TRBJ1-5; unclear D gene. The CDR3 length is 13 residues. The V gene's germline CDR1 is SNHLY and CDR2 FYNNEI. Trimming pared 6 bases from V and 3 bases from J, leaving 9 bases between.